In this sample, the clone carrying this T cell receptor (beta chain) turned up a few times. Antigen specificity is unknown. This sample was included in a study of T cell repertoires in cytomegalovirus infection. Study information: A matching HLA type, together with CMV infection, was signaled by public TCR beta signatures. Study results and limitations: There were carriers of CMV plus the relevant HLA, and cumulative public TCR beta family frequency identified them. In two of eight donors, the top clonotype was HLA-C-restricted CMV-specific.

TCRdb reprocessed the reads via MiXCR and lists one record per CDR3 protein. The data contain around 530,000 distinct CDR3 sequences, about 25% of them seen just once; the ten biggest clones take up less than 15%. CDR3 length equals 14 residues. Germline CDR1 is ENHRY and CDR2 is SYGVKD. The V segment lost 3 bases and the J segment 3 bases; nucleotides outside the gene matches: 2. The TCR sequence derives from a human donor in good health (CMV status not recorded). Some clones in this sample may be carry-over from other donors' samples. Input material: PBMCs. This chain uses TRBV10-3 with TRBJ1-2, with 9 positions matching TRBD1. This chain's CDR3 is CAISDTGGDYGYTF. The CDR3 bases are TGTGCCATCAGTGATACAGGGGGCGACTATGGCTACACCTTC.